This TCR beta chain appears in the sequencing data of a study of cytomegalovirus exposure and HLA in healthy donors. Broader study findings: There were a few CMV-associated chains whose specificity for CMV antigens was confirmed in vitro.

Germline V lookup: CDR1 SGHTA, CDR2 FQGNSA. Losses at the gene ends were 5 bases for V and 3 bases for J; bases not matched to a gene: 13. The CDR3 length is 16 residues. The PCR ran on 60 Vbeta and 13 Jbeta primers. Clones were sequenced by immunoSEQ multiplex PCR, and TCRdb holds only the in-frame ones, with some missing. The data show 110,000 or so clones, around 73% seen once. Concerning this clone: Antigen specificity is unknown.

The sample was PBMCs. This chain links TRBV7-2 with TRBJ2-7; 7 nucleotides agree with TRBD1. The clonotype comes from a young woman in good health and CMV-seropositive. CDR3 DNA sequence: TGTGCCAGCAGCCCAGACAGGGCTAGGGTAAACTACGAGCAGTACTTC. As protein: CASSPDRARVNYEQYF.